This record looks at one TCR beta chain sequence and its context. Other DNA sequences in the sample encode the same CDR3. These data belong to a study of shared clonotypes between healthy human individuals. Study at large: The donor group consisted of a couple of women and a few men, aged 18 to 49.

CDR1 is SEHNR and CDR2 is FQNEAQ in the germline V gene (reference sequence). The CDR3 totals 15 residues. Between the trimmed V and J ends, which lost 1 base and 2 bases, there was a span of 9 bases. Using immunoSEQ multiplex PCR, the repertoire was profiled, and TCRdb retains in-frame clones only, with some absent. The table includes about 480,000 clones, 79% detected once. Donors comprised healthy HIV-negative adults lacking recent acute infections or vaccinations. The receptor was isolated from a woman aged 40 to 50 in good health. Some clones in this sample may be carry-over from other donors' samples. Sequenced sample: PBMCs. The chain recombines TRBV7-9 with TRBJ2-1; TRBD1 is a possible D gene (6 bases). The DNA of the CDR3 is TGTGCCAGCAGCTTAGGTGGGGGCACCTACAATGAGCAGTTCTTC. Encoded protein: CASSLGGGTYNEQFF.